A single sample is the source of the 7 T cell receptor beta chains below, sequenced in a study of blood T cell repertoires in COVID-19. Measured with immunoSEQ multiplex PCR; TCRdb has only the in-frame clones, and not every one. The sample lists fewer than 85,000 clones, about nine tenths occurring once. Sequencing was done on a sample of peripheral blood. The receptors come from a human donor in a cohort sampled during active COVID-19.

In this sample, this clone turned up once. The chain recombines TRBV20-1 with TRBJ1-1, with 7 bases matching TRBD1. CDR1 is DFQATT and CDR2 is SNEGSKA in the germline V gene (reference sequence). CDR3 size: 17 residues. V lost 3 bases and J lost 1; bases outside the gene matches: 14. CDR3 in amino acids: CSASRFRVGQTNTEAFF. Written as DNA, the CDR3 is TGCAGTGCTAGTCGGTTTAGGGTGGGACAGACGAACACTGAAGCTTTCTTT.

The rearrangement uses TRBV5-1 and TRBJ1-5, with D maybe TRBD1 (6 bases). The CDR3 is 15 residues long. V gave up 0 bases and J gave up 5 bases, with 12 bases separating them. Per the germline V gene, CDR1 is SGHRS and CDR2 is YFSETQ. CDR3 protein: CASSLEAGEYQPQHF. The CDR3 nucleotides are TGCGCCAGCAGCTTGGAGGCAGGGGAGTATCAGCCCCAGCATTTT.

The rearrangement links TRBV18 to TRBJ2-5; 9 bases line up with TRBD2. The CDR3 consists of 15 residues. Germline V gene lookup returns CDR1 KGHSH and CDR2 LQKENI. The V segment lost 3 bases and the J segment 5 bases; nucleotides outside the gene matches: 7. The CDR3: CASSPSGSEEETQYF. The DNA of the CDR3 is TGTGCCAGCTCACCTAGCGGGAGTGAGGAGGAGACCCAGTACTTC. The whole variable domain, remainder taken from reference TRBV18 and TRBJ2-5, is NAGVMQNPRHLVRRRGQEARLRCSPMKGHSHVYWYRQLPEEGLKFMVYLQKENIIDESGMPKERFSAEFPKEGPSILRIQQVVRGDSAAYFCASSPSGSEEETQYFGPGTRLLVL.

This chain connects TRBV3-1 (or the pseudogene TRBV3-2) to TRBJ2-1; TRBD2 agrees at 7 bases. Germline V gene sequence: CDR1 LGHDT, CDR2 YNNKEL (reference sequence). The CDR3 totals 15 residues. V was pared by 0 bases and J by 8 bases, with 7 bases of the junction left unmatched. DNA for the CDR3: TGTGCCAGCAGCCAAGAGCGACTAGCTGTTGATGAGCAGTTCTTC. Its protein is CASSQERLAVDEQFF.

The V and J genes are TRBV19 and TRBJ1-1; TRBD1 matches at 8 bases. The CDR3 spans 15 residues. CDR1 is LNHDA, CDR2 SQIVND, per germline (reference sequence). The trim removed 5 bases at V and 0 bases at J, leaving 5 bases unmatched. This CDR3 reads CASSPGQGMNTEAFF. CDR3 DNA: TGTGCCAGTAGTCCAGGACAGGGAATGAACACTGAAGCTTTCTTT.

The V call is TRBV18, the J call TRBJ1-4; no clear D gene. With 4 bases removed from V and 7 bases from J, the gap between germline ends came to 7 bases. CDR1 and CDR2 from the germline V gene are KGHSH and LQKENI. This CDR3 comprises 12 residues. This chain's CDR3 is CASSRSSEKLFF. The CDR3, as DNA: TGTGCCAGCTCACGATCGAGTGAAAAACTGTTTTTT.

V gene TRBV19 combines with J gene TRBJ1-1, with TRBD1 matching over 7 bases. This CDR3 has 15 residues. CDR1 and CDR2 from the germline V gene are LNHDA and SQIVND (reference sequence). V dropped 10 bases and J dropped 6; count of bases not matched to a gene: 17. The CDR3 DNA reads TGTGCCACCCAGAGGAGAAGACAGGGAACCGCTGAAGCTTTCTTT. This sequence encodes CATQRRRQGTAEAFF.